Following are 15 T cell receptor beta chains from one sample sequenced in a study of low-dose radiotherapy and immunotherapy resistance in tumors. TRAV- and TRBV-specific primers primed first-strand cDNA, covering alpha and beta chains. The authors amplified TCRs for around 20 PCR cycles with a constant-region primer and a V-primer adapter. MiXCR, applied by TCRdb to the reads, yields one record per CDR3 protein. The sample consists of tens of thousands of distinct CDR3 sequences, 15% to 20% of them appearing once. The time point: before trial treatment. The source material was PBMCs, sampled before treatment. Receptors originate from a male donor with prostate cancer.

This clonotype has ten or more counts. The rearrangement joins TRBV10-3 to TRBJ1-1; D unresolved. Trimming shortened V by 6 bases and J by 4 bases, and 9 bases separated the two germline ends. The CDR3 is made up of 12 amino acids. Germline values: CDR1 ENHRY, CDR2 SYGVKD. CDR3 DNA sequence: TGTGCCATCAGAGGGCAGGTCACTGAAGCTTTCTTT. This sequence encodes CAIRGQVTEAFF.

This clonotype occurred many times. The V call is TRBV11-2, the J call TRBJ2-7; D may be TRBD2 (7 bases). The CDR3 is 15 amino acids. V lost 5 bases and J lost 1, with 15 bases in between. Germline lookup yields CDR1 SGHAT and CDR2 FQNNGV. Written as DNA, the CDR3 is TGTGCCAGCAGCCGAACGGGGGGCAGATCCTACGAGCAGTACTTC. Its protein is CASSRTGGRSYEQYF.

This clonotype appeared many times. The chain recombines TRBV3-1 with TRBJ2-5; D may correspond to TRBD1 or TRBD2 (6 bases each). This CDR3 is 15 amino acids long. V was trimmed by 0 bases and J by 1 base, leaving 9 bases between them. Germline values: CDR1 LGHDT, CDR2 YNNKEL (reference sequence). CDR3 sequence: CASSQDGGPQETQYF. CDR3 in DNA: TGTGCCAGCAGCCAAGACGGGGGCCCCCAAGAGACCCAGTACTTC.

This clonotype was found a few times. J is TRBJ2-1 and V is TRBV9; D possibly corresponds to TRBD2 (5 bases). With 3 bases removed from V and 2 bases from J, the gap between germline ends came to 15 bases. CDR1 SGDLS and CDR2 YYNGEE come from the germline V gene. The CDR3 extends over 16 amino acids. The CDR3 DNA is TGTGCCAGCAGCGAAATCACCGGGGTTACCTACAATGAGCAGTTCTTC. Translated, it gives CASSEITGVTYNEQFF.

The chain uses TRBV20-1 and TRBJ1-1; weak D call: TRBD1 (5 bases). The germline V gene encodes CDR1 DFQATT and CDR2 SNEGSKA (reference sequence). The CDR3 runs to 14 residues. CDR3 nucleotides: TGCAGCCCTTTTGGGGGATCTCCTAACAGGGAAGCTTTCTTT. Translation: CSPFGGSPNREAFF.

This clonotype was found many times. The chain links TRBV29-1 to TRBJ1-1; no clear D. There are 11 residues in the CDR3. The ends were cut back, 1 base at V and 3 bases at J, with 3 bases in the middle. From germline, CDR1 is SQVTM and CDR2 ANQGSEA. CDR3 DNA: TGCAGCGTTGAAGTTTACACTGAAGCTTTCTTT. Translated, it gives CSVEVYTEAFF. Together with reference TRBV29-1 and TRBJ1-1, the CDR3 gives the full variable domain: SAVISQKPSRDICQRGTSLTIQCQVDSQVTMMFWYRQQPGQSLTLIATANQGSEATYESGFVIDKFPISRPNLTFSTLTVSNMSPEDSSIYLCSVEVYTEAFFGQGTRLTVV.

This clonotype was seen many times. The V and J genes are TRBV20-1 and TRBJ2-3; 11 nucleotides line up with TRBD2. The germline CDR1 and CDR2 sequences are DFQATT and SNEGSKA (reference sequence). This CDR3 has 16 residues. V lost 5 bases to trimming and J lost 5 bases; unmatched junction nucleotides: 12. CDR3 bases: TGCAGTGCTGAGGAGCTAGCGGGGGGCAGTCTAGATACGCAGTATTTT. Translated: CSAEELAGGSLDTQYF.

This clonotype was recorded at least ten times. The chain links TRBV20-1 to TRBJ2-7; the match to TRBD1 covers 7 bases. In germline, CDR1 is DFQATT, CDR2 SNEGSKA (reference sequence). V dropped 0 bases and J dropped 3; count of bases not matched to a gene: 8. This CDR3 contains 15 residues. CDR3 in DNA: TGCAGTGCTAGAGATAGACAGGGTTCCGGCTACGAGCAGTACTTC. It is translated as CSARDRQGSGYEQYF.

This clonotype was seen ten or more times. The V gene is TRBV5-4, the J gene TRBJ1-6, with D perhaps TRBD1 (5 bases). The CDR3 is made up of 17 amino acids. CDR1 and CDR2 (germline): SGHNT, YYREEE (reference sequence). The V end lost 0 bases, the J end lost 5 bases, and 15 bases lay between the germline ends. As DNA, the CDR3 is TGTGCCAGCAGCTTGGTCGGAATGGGGCGGGATAATTCACCCCTCCACTTT. Protein: CASSLVGMGRDNSPLHF.

This clonotype was seen at least ten times. The chain employs TRBV5-1 and TRBJ2-7; 15 nucleotides agree with TRBD2. CDR3 size: 16 residues. The junction had 5 bases not matched to a gene; V was cut back by 0 bases and J by 7 bases. Looked up from germline, CDR1 is SGHRS and CDR2 is YFSETQ. The CDR3 nucleotides read TGCGCCAGCAGCTTGGAGATGGGACTAGCGGGGGGTGAGCAGTACTTC. It codes for CASSLEMGLAGGEQYF.

This clonotype was seen repeatedly, ten times or more. The chain combines TRBV6-2 or TRBV6-3 with TRBJ2-1, with D unclear. Germline CDR1 reads MNHEY; CDR2 reads SVGEGT. Trimming took 0 bases from V and 6 from J, leaving 6 bases between them. The CDR3 length is 13 residues. This CDR3 is CASSYSRTNEQFF. The DNA of the CDR3 is TGTGCCAGCAGTTACTCGAGAACCAATGAGCAGTTCTTC.

Ten or more counts support this clonotype. This rearrangement joins TRBV14 to TRBJ2-1; a weak D match, TRBD2 (6 bases). The V and J ends lost 4 bases and 4 bases respectively, with 14 bases between them. Germline-derived CDR1 and CDR2 are SGHDN and FVKESK. The CDR3 extends over 15 amino acids. The CDR3 spells CASSRRGGPYNEQFF. CDR3 bases: TGTGCCAGCAGCCGTCGAGGAGGGCCTTACAATGAGCAGTTCTTC.

A note on this clonotype: Only one base separates this from a far larger clonotype, so it likely reflects a read error. The gene calls are TRBV5-1 and TRBJ2-5, with D hard to call. Germline V gene data show CDR1 as SGHRS and CDR2 as YFSETQ. This CDR3 comprises 14 residues. CDR3 loop: CASSPVMGKETQYF. CDR3 DNA sequence: TGTGCCAGCAGCCCTGTTATGGGTAAAGAGACCCAGTACTTC.

For the CDR3, the DNA is TGTGCCAGCAGTGAAATAACGACAGTACGGGAAAAACTGTTTTTT. Protein: CASSEITTVREKLFF. The genes are TRBV6-2 or TRBV6-3 and TRBJ1-4, with D tentatively TRBD1 (5 bases). The germline CDR1 and CDR2 sequences are MNHEY and SVGEGT. This CDR3 comprises 15 residues. The ends were cut back, 5 bases at V and 8 bases at J, with 18 bases in the middle.

V gene TRBV27 combines with J gene TRBJ2-3; a weak D match, TRBD2 (6 bases). CDR1 MNHEY and CDR2 SMNVEV come from the germline V gene (reference sequence). Trimming left V 6 bases short and J 4 bases short, with 26 bases between. The CDR3 covers 18 residues. CDR3 sequence: CASSAGTRRIGGPDTQYF. The CDR3 coding sequence is TGTGCCAGCAGCGCGGGGACGAGAAGAATAGGTGGCCCAGATACGCAGTATTTT.